These 26 T cell receptor beta chains came from one sample sequenced in a study of regulatory T cells in long-lasting Graves disease. As for time point: newly diagnosed GD, antithyroid drugs for less than 3 months. The TCR library was prepared using RNA isolated from PBMCs. CDR3-region Arm-PCR and iRepertoire HTBI primers produced the TCR beta libraries. TCRdb reprocessed the multiplex PCR reads with MiXCR, giving one entry per CDR3 protein. The sample includes around 450,000 distinct CDR3 sequences, 15% to 20% of them seen just once. A further study also used this sample, focusing on T cells in Graves' hyperthyroidism and ophthalmopathy.

Sequenced here: peripheral blood mononuclear cells (PBMCs), sampled at new diagnosis, from a patient treated with antithyroid drugs. These receptors were obtained from a man in his forties with Graves disease.

The sample holds many counts of this clonotype. The rearrangement links TRBV6-1 to TRBJ2-2; a possible D gene is TRBD2 (6 bases). V dropped 6 bases and J dropped 0 bases, with 8 bases sitting between them. CDR1 and CDR2 from the germline V gene are MNHNS and SASEGT. This CDR3 contains 14 residues. CDR3 residues: CASRGGANTGELFF. DNA for the CDR3: TGTGCCAGCAGAGGAGGGGCGAACACCGGGGAGCTGTTTTTT.

The CDR3 coding sequence is TGCAGTGCTAAAGGGGACAGGAGGAGCCAGCCCCAGCATTTT. Protein: CSAKGDRRSQPQHF. This chain links TRBV20-1 with TRBJ1-5; 8 bases match TRBD1. The trim removed 4 bases at V and 7 bases at J, leaving 9 bases unmatched. Per germline, CDR1 DFQATT and CDR2 SNEGSKA (reference sequence). CDR3 length: 14 residues.

This clonotype has at least ten counts. The chain joins TRBV20-1 to TRBJ2-7, with 8 bases fitting TRBD1. From germline, CDR1 is DFQATT and CDR2 SNEGSKA (reference sequence). The trim removed 0 bases at V and 4 bases at J, leaving 8 bases unmatched. This CDR3 contains 15 residues. The CDR3 loop reads CSARDLGTGVYEQYF. CDR3 nucleotides: TGCAGTGCTAGAGATCTAGGGACAGGAGTATACGAGCAGTACTTC.

V usage is TRBV9 and J usage is TRBJ2-1; 7 bases fit TRBD2. The junction had 14 bases not matched to a gene; V was cut back by 2 bases and J by 0 bases. The length of the CDR3 is 19 residues. Germline CDR1 SGDLS, CDR2 YYNGEE. In DNA form, the CDR3 reads TGTGCCAGCAGCGTTAGCTTGGGCCTAGCGGCGATCTCCTACAATGAGCAGTTCTTC. Translating it yields CASSVSLGLAAISYNEQFF.

The sample holds many counts of this clonotype. V gene TRBV20-1 combines with J gene TRBJ2-1; 8 positions agree with TRBD2. V shed 0 bases and J 5 bases; nucleotides not matched to a gene: 12. CDR1 is DFQATT and CDR2 is SNEGSKA in the germline V gene (reference sequence). The CDR3 is 17 residues long. In DNA, the CDR3 is TGCAGTGCTAGAGAACCGATGGGCGGGAGGCCCAACAATGAGCAGTTCTTC. This sequence encodes CSAREPMGGRPNNEQFF.

This clonotype was counted between two and nine times. V is TRBV7-6 and J is TRBJ1-2; D remains ambiguous. Trimming stripped 6 bases from V and 1 base from J, with 27 bases between. CDR3 size: 19 residues. Germline V lookup: CDR1 SGHVS, CDR2 FNYEAQ. The CDR3 nucleotides are TGTGCCAGCAGTAAACCCAAGGGCCAGGCCCCGAACGGTAACTATGGCTACACCTTC. Amino acids: CASSKPKGQAPNGNYGYTF.

This clonotype was recorded at least ten times. The chain carries TRBV5-5 and TRBJ2-7; possible D gene TRBD1, 6 bases. This CDR3 is 14 amino acids long. Germline-derived CDR1 and CDR2 are SGHKS and YYEKEE (reference sequence). Trimming left V 0 bases short and J 3 bases short, with 10 bases between. CDR3 nucleotides: TGTGCCAGCAGCTTGGCCACAGGGTTCTACGAGCAGTACTTC. Translating gives CASSLATGFYEQYF. The full variable domain, its missing parts supplied by reference TRBV5-5 and TRBJ2-7, is DAGVTQSPTHLIKTRGQQVTLRCSPISGHKSVSWYQQVLGQGPQFIFQYYEKEERGRGNFPDRFSARQFPNYSSELNVNALLLGDSALYLCASSLATGFYEQYFGPGTRLTVT.

The sample holds many counts of this clonotype. The rearrangement joins TRBV20-1 to TRBJ2-3; 7 positions agree with TRBD1. V shed 0 bases and J 4 bases; nucleotides not matched to a gene: 10. The CDR3 is made up of 16 amino acids. CDR1 and CDR2 (germline): DFQATT, SNEGSKA (reference sequence). The CDR3 sequence is CSARDVAGGLADTQYF. Here the CDR3 DNA reads TGCAGTGCTAGAGATGTGGCAGGGGGATTGGCAGATACGCAGTATTTT.

This clonotype was recorded at least ten times. This chain links TRBV2 with TRBJ1-1; 10 bases map to TRBD1. V was pared by 7 bases and J by 1 base, with 6 bases of the junction left unmatched. The CDR3 loop spans 15 amino acids. The germline gives CDR1 SNHLY, CDR2 FYNNEI. The CDR3 is CASNRQGAANTEAFF. CDR3 nucleotides: TGTGCCAGCAACCGACAGGGGGCTGCGAACACTGAAGCTTTCTTT.

A remark on this clonotype: A much larger clonotype is one base distant, so this may be a read error. The chain has TRBV20-1 and TRBJ2-5, with D perhaps being TRBD1 or TRBD2 (5 bases each). Germline V gene sequence: CDR1 DFQATT, CDR2 SNEGSKA (reference sequence). This CDR3 spans 13 amino acids. The CDR3 spells CGARVAWGETQYF. For the CDR3, the DNA is TGCGGTGCTAGAGTGGCCTGGGGGGAGACCCAGTACTTC.

This clonotype was picked up a small number of times. The chain has TRBV10-3 and TRBJ2-5; no clear D. Germline V lookup: CDR1 ENHRY, CDR2 SYGVKD. This CDR3 has 10 residues. V was clipped by 8 bases and J by 4 bases, with 5 bases between them. The CDR3 region is CAIGRETQYF. The CDR3 DNA follows: TGTGCCATCGGGCGAGAGACCCAGTACTTC.

This chain links TRBV6-2 or TRBV6-3 with TRBJ1-5; D gene uncertain. V was shortened by 6 bases and J by 7 bases, with 13 bases between the two germline ends. The CDR3 consists of 13 residues. Germline CDR1 MNHEY, CDR2 SVGEGT. The CDR3 DNA reads as TGTGCCAGCAGATCCGGGAGTGGACAGCCCCAGCATTTT. Translated, it gives CASRSGSGQPQHF.

This clonotype was observed at least ten times. The chain links TRBV30 to TRBJ1-1, with 7 bases fitting TRBD1. Germline-derived CDR1 and CDR2 are GTSNPN and SVGIG (reference sequence). The CDR3 consists of 12 residues. Trimming took 5 bases from V and 4 from J; bases not matched to a gene: 4. The CDR3 coding sequence is TGTGCCTGGGACAGGGTGGGCACTGAAGCTTTCTTT. This codes for CAWDRVGTEAFF.

This clonotype was seen a few times. The V call is TRBV5-1, the J call TRBJ1-1; D is perhaps TRBD1 (5 bases). V was trimmed by 9 bases and J by 5 bases, leaving 20 bases between them. Germline CDR1 reads SGHRS; CDR2 reads YFSETQ. This CDR3 is 14 amino acids long. The CDR3 is CATSGGGFDTEAFF. The CDR3 DNA follows: TGCGCCACTAGTGGCGGGGGGTTCGATACTGAAGCTTTCTTT.

There are many counts of this clonotype. The V gene is TRBV28, the J gene TRBJ2-3, with TRBD2 identical over 8 bases. Trimming took 5 bases from V and 6 from J; bases not matched to a gene: 13. Germline loops: CDR1 MDHEN, CDR2 SYDVKM. The CDR3 has 16 residues. CDR3 residues: CASSPSGAGERDTQYF. DNA of the CDR3: TGTGCCAGCAGTCCCTCGGGAGCGGGAGAAAGGGATACGCAGTATTTT.

This clonotype was recorded many times. The chain is built from TRBV2 and TRBJ2-7; TRBD2 matches at 9 bases. Germline lookup yields CDR1 SNHLY and CDR2 FYNNEI. The CDR3 contains 12 residues. V was clipped by 11 bases and J by 5 bases; unmatched bases: 7. CDR3 in amino acids: CAGESGRNEQYF. Here the CDR3 DNA reads TGTGCCGGCGAAAGCGGGAGGAACGAGCAGTACTTC.

The chain combines TRBV3-1 with TRBJ1-6, with 9 bases lining up with TRBD1. The CDR3 length is 14 residues. With 6 bases clipped from V and 10 bases from J, the junction kept 7 bases outside the gene matches. Germline CDR1 is LGHDT and CDR2 is YNNKEL (reference sequence). CDR3 sequence: CASSPGQGRSPLHF. The CDR3 DNA reads as TGTGCCAGCAGTCCGGGACAGGGAAGGTCACCCCTCCACTTT.

The table lists this clonotype with a few counts. The CDR3 region has the DNA TGCAGTGCTAGAGATCAGTACTCCTACAATGAGCAGTTCTTC. Its translation: CSARDQYSYNEQFF. The rearrangement links TRBV20-1 to TRBJ2-1; D not resolved. V was cut by 0 bases and J by 0 bases, with 6 bases left in between. The length of the CDR3 is 14 residues. In germline, CDR1 is DFQATT, CDR2 SNEGSKA (reference sequence).

The chain couples TRBV5-4 to TRBJ1-6; 7 positions match TRBD1. Trimming took 2 bases from V and 4 from J; bases not matched to a gene: 3. Looked up from germline, CDR1 is SGHNT and CDR2 is YYREEE (reference sequence). The CDR3 loop spans 15 amino acids. The CDR3 coding sequence is TGTGCCAGCAGCTTTGGGACAGTTTATAATTCACCCCTCCACTTT. Encoded protein: CASSFGTVYNSPLHF.

The J gene is TRBJ2-3, the V gene TRBV18; D possibly matches TRBD1 or TRBD2 (5 bases each). The CDR3 loop spans 15 amino acids. Germline-derived CDR1 and CDR2 are KGHSH and LQKENI. V lost 2 bases to trimming and J lost 2 bases, with 11 bases between them. CDR3 sequence: CASSPTGPHTDTQYF. The CDR3 nucleotides read TGTGCCAGCTCACCAACGGGACCCCACACAGATACGCAGTATTTT.

This clonotype was observed at least ten times. The genes are TRBV5-1 and TRBJ2-7; D is uncertain. Germline V gene lookup returns CDR1 SGHRS and CDR2 YFSETQ. This CDR3 comprises 15 residues. Trimming removed 0 bases from V and 0 bases from J, with 10 bases in between. The CDR3 loop reads CASSLGLSRSYEQYF. In DNA, the CDR3 is TGCGCCAGCAGCTTGGGACTGTCCCGCTCCTACGAGCAGTACTTC.

This clonotype was recorded many times. CDR3 nucleotides: TGTGCCAGCCTACCCAGGGGGAACACTGAAGCTTTCTTT. Its translation is CASLPRGNTEAFF. The V and J genes are TRBV6-1 and TRBJ1-1; tentative D call: TRBD1 (6 bases). The germline CDR1 and CDR2 sequences are MNHNS and SASEGT. V was trimmed by 8 bases and J by 1 base, leaving 11 bases between them. CDR3 length equals 13 residues.

This clonotype was counted at least ten times. The chain is built from TRBV7-9 and TRBJ2-2; 7 bases map to TRBD1. Germline CDR1 SEHNR, CDR2 FQNEAQ (reference sequence). This CDR3 comprises 16 residues. Germline trimming cut 4 bases from V and 0 bases from J; bases unmatched to any gene: 5. CDR3 in DNA: TGTGCCAGCAGCTCCAGGGGGACACCGAACACCGGGGAGCTGTTTTTT. It codes for CASSSRGTPNTGELFF.

V gene TRBV7-3 combines with J gene TRBJ2-1; TRBD2 aligns across 12 bases. Trimming removed 5 bases from V and 7 bases from J; junction bases left unmatched: 3. Germline CDR1 and CDR2: SGHTA and FQGTGA. The CDR3 has 14 residues. The CDR3 bases are TGTGCCAGCAGCCCTAGCGGGAGGGTGAATGAGCAGTTCTTC. Translating it yields CASSPSGRVNEQFF.

The genes are TRBV29-1 and TRBJ2-3; 10 bases are shared with TRBD2. The CDR3 spans 15 residues. Germline CDR1 SQVTM, CDR2 ANQGSEA. J gave up 0 bases and V 3 bases, and 3 bases lay outside the gene matches. CDR3 nucleotide sequence: TGCAGCGTTGACGGGACTAGCGAAAGCACAGATACGCAGTATTTT. This translates into CSVDGTSESTDTQYF.

This clonotype was counted at least ten times. The chain carries TRBV12-3 or TRBV12-4 and TRBJ2-2, with TRBD1 matching 8 bases. J lost 6 bases, V lost 1 base, and 16 bases had no gene match. CDR3 length: 19 amino acids. For the CDR3, the DNA is TGTGCCAGCAGTTTAGATTTTTCGTTGGCCCAGGGGGCGTCCGGGGAGCTGTTTTTT. It yields the protein CASSLDFSLAQGASGELFF.